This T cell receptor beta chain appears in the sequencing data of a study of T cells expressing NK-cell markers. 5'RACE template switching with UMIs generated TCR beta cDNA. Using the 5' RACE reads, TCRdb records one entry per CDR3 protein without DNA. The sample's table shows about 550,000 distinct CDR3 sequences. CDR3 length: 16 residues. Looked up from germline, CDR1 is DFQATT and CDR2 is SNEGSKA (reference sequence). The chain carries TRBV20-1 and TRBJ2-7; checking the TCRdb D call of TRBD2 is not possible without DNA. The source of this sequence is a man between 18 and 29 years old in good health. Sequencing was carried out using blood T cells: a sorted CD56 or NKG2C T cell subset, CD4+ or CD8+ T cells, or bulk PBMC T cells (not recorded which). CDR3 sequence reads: CSARGSLSGRVNEQYF.